The entry below describes one TCR beta chain. Produced via immunoSEQ multiplex PCR; TCRdb's table is partial and in-frame only. Altogether more than 250,000 clones are present, approximately 87% being singletons, with the ten largest covering 4.6%. The data are from a study of blood T cell repertoires in COVID-19. The sequenced sample was peripheral blood. This TCR was recovered from a man in his sixties who had recovered from COVID-19.

This CDR3 reads CASSEARQGELFF. The DNA for the CDR3 is TGTGCCAGCAGTGAAGCGAGGCAGGGGGAGCTGTTTTTT. The chain links TRBV6-1 to TRBJ2-2; D not certain. The CDR3 is made up of 13 amino acids. Trimming cost V 0 bases and J 8 bases, with 7 bases left between them. The V gene's germline CDR1 is MNHNS and CDR2 SASEGT.